This T cell receptor beta chain was sequenced during a study of regulatory T cells in long-lasting Graves disease. Study results and limitations: Newly diagnosed Graves' patients had higher TCR diversity than persistent ones.

Time point in this sample: newly diagnosed GD, antithyroid drugs for less than 3 months. The TCR library was prepared using RNA isolated from PBMCs. The patients included were those that came from an endocrinology department in Xi'an, China. As to this clonotype: What it recognizes is unknown.

Relying on iRepertoire HTBI primers and Arm-PCR of CDR3 regions, the team built TCR beta libraries. TCRdb recomputed calls from the multiplex PCR reads with MiXCR, one row per CDR3 protein. Counted here are some 200,000 distinct CDR3 sequences, around a fifth occurring once; the ten biggest clones make up 10% to 15%. The data were also submitted as part of a second study, on T cells in Graves' hyperthyroidism and ophthalmopathy. Per that study: During a first-round RT-PCR of the TCR CDR3, the HTBI primer set was used.

This receptor was obtained from a woman aged 25 to 39 with Graves disease. The input for sequencing was peripheral blood mononuclear cells (PBMCs), taken at new diagnosis, from a patient treated with antithyroid drugs.

The CDR3 reads CASSTLGSERAYYGYTF. In DNA, the CDR3 is TGTGCCAGTAGTACGCTCGGTTCCGAGAGGGCCTACTATGGCTACACCTTC. The chain couples TRBV19 to TRBJ1-2, with D uncertain. Trimming stripped 4 bases from V and 3 bases from J, with 21 bases between. Germline V lookup: CDR1 LNHDA, CDR2 SQIVND (reference sequence). The CDR3 extends over 17 amino acids.